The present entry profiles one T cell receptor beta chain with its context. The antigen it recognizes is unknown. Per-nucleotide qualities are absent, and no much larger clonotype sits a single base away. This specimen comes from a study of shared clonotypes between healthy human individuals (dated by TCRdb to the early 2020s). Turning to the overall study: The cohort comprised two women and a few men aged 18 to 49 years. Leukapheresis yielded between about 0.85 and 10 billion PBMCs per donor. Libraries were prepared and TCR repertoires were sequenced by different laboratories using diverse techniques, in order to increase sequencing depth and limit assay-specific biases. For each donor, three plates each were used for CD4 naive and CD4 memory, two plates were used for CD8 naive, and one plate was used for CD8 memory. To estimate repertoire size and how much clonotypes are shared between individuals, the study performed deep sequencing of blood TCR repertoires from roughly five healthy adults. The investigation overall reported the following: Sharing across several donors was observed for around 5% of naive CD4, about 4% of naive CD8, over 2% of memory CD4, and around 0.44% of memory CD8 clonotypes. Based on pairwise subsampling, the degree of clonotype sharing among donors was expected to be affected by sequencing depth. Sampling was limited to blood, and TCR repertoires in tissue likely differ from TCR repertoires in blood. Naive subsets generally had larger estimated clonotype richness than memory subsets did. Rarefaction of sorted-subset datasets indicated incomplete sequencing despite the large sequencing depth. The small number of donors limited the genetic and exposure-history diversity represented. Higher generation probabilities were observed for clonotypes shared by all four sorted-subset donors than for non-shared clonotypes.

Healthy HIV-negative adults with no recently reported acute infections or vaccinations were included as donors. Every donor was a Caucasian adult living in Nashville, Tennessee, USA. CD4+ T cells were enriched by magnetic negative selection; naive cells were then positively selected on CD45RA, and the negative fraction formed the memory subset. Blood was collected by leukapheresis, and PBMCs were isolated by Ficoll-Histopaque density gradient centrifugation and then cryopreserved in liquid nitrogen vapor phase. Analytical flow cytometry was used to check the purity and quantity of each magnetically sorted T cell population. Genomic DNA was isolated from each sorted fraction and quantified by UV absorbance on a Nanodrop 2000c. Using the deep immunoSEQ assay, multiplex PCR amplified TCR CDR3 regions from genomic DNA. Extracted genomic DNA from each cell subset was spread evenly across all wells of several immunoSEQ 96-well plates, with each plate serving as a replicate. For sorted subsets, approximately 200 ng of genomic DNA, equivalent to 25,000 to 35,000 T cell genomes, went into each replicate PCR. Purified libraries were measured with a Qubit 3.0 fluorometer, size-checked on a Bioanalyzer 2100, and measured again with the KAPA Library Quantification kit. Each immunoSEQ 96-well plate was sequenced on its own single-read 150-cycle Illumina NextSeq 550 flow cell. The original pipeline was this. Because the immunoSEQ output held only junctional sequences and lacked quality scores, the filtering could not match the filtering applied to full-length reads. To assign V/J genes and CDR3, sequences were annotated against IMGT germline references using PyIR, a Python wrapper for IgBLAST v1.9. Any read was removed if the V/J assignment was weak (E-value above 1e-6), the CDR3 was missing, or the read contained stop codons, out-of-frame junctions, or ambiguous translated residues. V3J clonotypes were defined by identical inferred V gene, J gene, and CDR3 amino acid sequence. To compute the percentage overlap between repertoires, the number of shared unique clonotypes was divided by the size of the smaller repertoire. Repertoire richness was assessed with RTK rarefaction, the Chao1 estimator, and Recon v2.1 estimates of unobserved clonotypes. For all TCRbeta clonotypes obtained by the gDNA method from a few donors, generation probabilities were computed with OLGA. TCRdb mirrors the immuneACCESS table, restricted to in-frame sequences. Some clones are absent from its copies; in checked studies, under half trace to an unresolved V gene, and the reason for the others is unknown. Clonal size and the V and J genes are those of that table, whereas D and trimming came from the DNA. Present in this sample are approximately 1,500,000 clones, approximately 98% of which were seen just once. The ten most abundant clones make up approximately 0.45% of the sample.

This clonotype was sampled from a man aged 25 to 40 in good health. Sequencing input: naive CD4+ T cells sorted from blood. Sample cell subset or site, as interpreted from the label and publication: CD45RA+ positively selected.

The nucleotides are TGTGCCAGCAGCTCGACCGGACAGGGGCTGGGAACAGATACGCAGTATTTT. Its translation reads: CASSSTGQGLGTDTQYF. The V and J segments used are TRBV9 and TRBJ2-3; 9 bases in the junction line up with TRBD1. The CDR3 runs 17 amino acids, cysteine and phenylalanine included. The retained sequence is limited to the CDR3, 51 bases, with the frame set at the first base. V lost 4 bases and J lost 3 bases, and the count of bases not matched to a germline gene is 12. CDR1 and CDR2 were assigned from the germline V gene as SGDLS and YYNGEE.